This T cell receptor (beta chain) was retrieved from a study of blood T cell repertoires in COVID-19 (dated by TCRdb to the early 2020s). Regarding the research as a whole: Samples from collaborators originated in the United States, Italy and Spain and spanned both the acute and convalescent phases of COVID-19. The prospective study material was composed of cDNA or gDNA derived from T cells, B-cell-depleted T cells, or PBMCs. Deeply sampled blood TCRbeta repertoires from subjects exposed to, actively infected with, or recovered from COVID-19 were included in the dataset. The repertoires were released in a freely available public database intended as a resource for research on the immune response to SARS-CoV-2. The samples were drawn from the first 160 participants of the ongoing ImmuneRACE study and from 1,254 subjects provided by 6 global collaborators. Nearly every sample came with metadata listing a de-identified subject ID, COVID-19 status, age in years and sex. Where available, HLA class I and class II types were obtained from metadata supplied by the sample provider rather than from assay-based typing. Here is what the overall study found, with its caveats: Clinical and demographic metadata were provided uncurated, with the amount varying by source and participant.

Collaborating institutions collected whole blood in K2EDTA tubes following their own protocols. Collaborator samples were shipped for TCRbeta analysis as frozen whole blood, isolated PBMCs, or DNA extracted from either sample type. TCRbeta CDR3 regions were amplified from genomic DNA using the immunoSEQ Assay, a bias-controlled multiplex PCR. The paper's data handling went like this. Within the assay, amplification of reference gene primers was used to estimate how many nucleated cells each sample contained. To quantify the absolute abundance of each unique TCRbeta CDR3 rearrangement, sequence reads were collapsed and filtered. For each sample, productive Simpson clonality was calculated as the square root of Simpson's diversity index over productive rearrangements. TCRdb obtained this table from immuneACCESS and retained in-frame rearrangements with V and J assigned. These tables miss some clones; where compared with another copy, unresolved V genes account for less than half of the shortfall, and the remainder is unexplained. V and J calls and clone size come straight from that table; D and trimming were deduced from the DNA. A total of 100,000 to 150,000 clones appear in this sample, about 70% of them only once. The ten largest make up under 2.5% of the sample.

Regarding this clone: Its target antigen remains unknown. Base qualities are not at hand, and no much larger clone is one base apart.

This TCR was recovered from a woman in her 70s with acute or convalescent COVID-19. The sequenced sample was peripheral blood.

The DNA sequence is TGCGCCAGCAGCCGCCTGGGACAGCCGAACACCGGGGAGCTGTTTTTT. The resulting protein is CASSRLGQPNTGELFF. This receptor chain uses TRBV4-1 and TRBJ2-2, with TRBD1 matching 7 junction bases. Trimmed from V: 4 bases; trimmed from J: 0 bases; junction bases lacking a gene match: 5. Per the germline V gene, MGHRA is the CDR1 and YSYEKL is the CDR2. Taken from cysteine to phenylalanine, the CDR3 has 16 residues. Just CDR3 DNA is preserved here, 48 bases in frame from base 1.